This T cell receptor beta chain derives from a study of control samples from healthy donors and cancer patients. The CDR3 consists of 17 residues. With V trimmed by 0 bases and J by 0 bases, 6 bases remained unmatched. Germline V gene lookup returns CDR1 SGDLS and CDR2 YYNGEE. Here immunoSEQ multiplex PCR was the method, and the copy in TCRdb shows in-frame clones only, minus some. The sample shows about 220,000 clones, around 94% of them seen only once. Specimen: blood. The origin of this receptor is a man aged 50-59 years in good health. V gene TRBV9 combines with J gene TRBJ2-5, with 9 bases fitting TRBD2. The CDR3 here is CASSVGVTSGHQETQYF. DNA of the CDR3: TGTGCCAGCAGCGTAGGGGTGACTAGCGGCCACCAAGAGACCCAGTACTTC.